This T cell receptor beta chain was found in a study of T-cell reconstitution after alpha-beta-depleted transplantation in children. Notes on the study in general: Fresh T-cell production supplied most of the T-cell counts and diversity seen one year after transplant. Elevated TCRbeta diversity at day 60 was traced, in some patients, to surviving recipient T cells and thymic progenitors. Reported findings indicate that, about two months after transplant, alpha-beta T cells came from several hundred expanded clones, which were derived from non-depleted graft cells.

The germline V gene has CDR1 MNHEY and CDR2 SVGAGI. The CDR3 has 17 residues. V lost 0 bases, J lost 4 bases, and 4 bases stayed unmatched. Comment on this clonotype: As yet, its antigen is unknown.

Unique molecular identifiers were incorporated when the TCRbeta library was constructed. A single record per CDR3 protein comes from TCRdb applying MiXCR to the PCR reads. The table shows just under 350,000 distinct CDR3 sequences, with around 16% occurring only once. This sequence originates from a male patient aged 2 to 9 who had a stem cell transplant for acute lymphoblastic leukemia, so the T cells may come from the graft donor. V gene TRBV6-5 combines with J gene TRBJ2-2; 11 nucleotides align to TRBD2. The sample here was PBMCs, mostly from graft donor cells, taken 360 days after TCRalphabeta/CD19-depleted stem cell transplant. CDR3 residues: CASSYSSGRAVTGELFF. The DNA for the CDR3 is TGTGCCAGCAGTTACTCTAGCGGGAGGGCCGTCACCGGGGAGCTGTTTTTT.